This TCR beta chain was captured in a study of blood T cell repertoires in COVID-19. At the level of the study: The United States, Italy and Spain supplied acute and convalescent COVID-19 samples. Sample material is recorded as cDNA or gDNA derived from T cells, B-cell-depleted T cells, or PBMCs.

V was pared by 4 bases and J by 0 bases, with 10 bases between. The CDR3 has 14 amino acids. In germline, CDR1 is LGHDT, CDR2 YNNKEL (reference sequence). In the original workflow: Estimated nucleated cell counts came from reference gene primer amplification. Libraries were prepared by immunoSEQ multiplex PCR; TCRdb keeps only in-frame clonotypes and omits some of them. V, J and clone size are taken as reported in that table, and D and trimming were inferred from the DNA itself. The profile shows about 70,000 clones, around 89% of them singletons. Sequencing was performed on peripheral blood. The receptor comes from a human donor in a cohort sampled during active COVID-19. This chain connects TRBV3-1 (or the pseudogene TRBV3-2) to TRBJ2-7; a weak D match, TRBD2 (7 bases). The CDR3 DNA follows: TGTGCCAGCAGCCGGGAGGGGGGCTCCTACGAGCAGTACTTC. Translated: CASSREGGSYEQYF.